These T cell receptor beta chains were read from a single sample in a study of coeliac disease. TCRdb's table, derived via immunoSEQ multiplex PCR, lists solely in-frame clones and lacks some. The sample contains over a thousand clones, 50% to 70% of which appear only once. The sequenced material came from intraepithelial lymphocytes from the gut. Receptors were obtained from a man in his 70s without celiac disease. The CDR3 runs from the conserved cysteine through the conserved F or W. A D gene is named only where the DNA matches it firmly. The listing skips clone size in some rows; elsewhere it reads once, few, many or a size class.

clone_size,d_call,j_call,v_call,cdr3_nt,cdr3_aa
large,-,TRBJ2-7,TRBV6-6,TGTGCCAGCATGGGGTCTGAGGGCTACGAGCAGTACTTC,CASMGSEGYEQYF
-,-,TRBJ1-6,TRBV28,TGTGCCAGCAGTACGGAGGGGCGGGGTAATTCACCCCTCCACTTT,CASSTEGRGNSPLHF
-,-,TRBJ2-1,TRBV5-1,TGCGCCAGCAGCTCGGGTGTCATCAACTCCTACAATGAGCAGTTCTTC,CASSSGVINSYNEQFF
-,-,TRBJ2-5,TRBV15,TGTGCCACCAGCAGGGGCAGTGGGGAGACCCAGTACTTC,CATSRGSGETQYF
-,-,TRBJ2-2,TRBV25-1,TGTGCCAGCAGTGTTCGAGGTGAGCCGGGTACCGGGGAGCTGTTTTTT,CASSVRGEPGTGELFF
-,-,TRBJ1-1,TRBV28,TGTGCCAGCAGTTTACTAGCCTTATTTTTCGATGAAGCTTTCTTT,CASSLLALFFDEAFF
-,-,TRBJ1-5,TRBV7-2,TGTGCCAGCAGCTTTAGGGGCGGTCAGCCCCAGCATTTT,CASSFRGGQPQHF
-,TRBD1,TRBJ2-7,TRBV4-1,TGCGCCAGCAGCGGAATAACGCAGGGGGCGAACTACGAGCAGTACTTC,CASSGITQGANYEQYF
-,-,TRBJ2-1,TRBV19,TGTGCCAGTAGTATAACGGGACTCACAAATGAGCAGTTCTTC,CASSITGLTNEQFF
-,-,TRBJ2-2,TRBV9,TGTGCCAGCAGGACAGTTGGGGACACCGGGGAGCTGTTTTTT,CASRTVGDTGELFF
large,-,TRBJ1-6,TRBV7-8,TGTGCCAGCAGCCGCCGTGGGGCGAATTCACCCCTCCACTTT,CASSRRGANSPLHF
-,-,TRBJ1-2,TRBV27,TGTGCCAGCAGTGTCTCATCAACAGGGTTTGCGGCTGGCTACACCTTC,CASSVSSTGFAAGYTF
-,TRBD2,TRBJ2-3,TRBV7-2,TGTGCCAGCAGCCCGCGGGGGGGACTAAGGCAGTATTTT,CASSPRGGLRQYF
-,TRBD1,TRBJ1-4,TRBV19,TGTGCCAGTAGTTCTCCCGGGACAGGAGATGAAAAACTGTTTTTT,CASSSPGTGDEKLFF
-,-,TRBJ2-2,TRBV5-4,TGTGCCAGCAGCTTGTACGGGGGAGCTAACACCGGGGAGCTGTTTTTT,CASSLYGGANTGELFF
-,TRBD2,TRBJ2-1,TRBV6-5,TGTGCCAGCAGTTACTCGAATAGCGGGGTGAACAATGAGCAGTTCTTC,CASSYSNSGVNNEQFF
few,TRBD1,TRBJ1-2,TRBV6-5,TGTGCCAGCAGATTTGGACAGGGGTATGGCTACACCTTC,CASRFGQGYGYTF
few,-,TRBJ2-2,TRBV2,TGTGCCAGCAGTCGCGGGAACACCGGGGAGCTGTTTTTT,CASSRGNTGELFF
-,-,TRBJ2-2,TRBV6-5,TGTGCCAGCCGAGATTTTGGACTAATCACCGGGGAGCTGTTTTTT,CASRDFGLITGELFF
-,-,TRBJ2-3,TRBV5-1,TGCGCCAGCAGCCCGGACTTCCTGGCGGGAGATACGCAGTATTTT,CASSPDFLAGDTQYF
few,-,TRBJ2-7,TRBV5-6,TGTGCCAGCAGCTTGGTTCCAGGGGAGCAGTTCGAGCAGTACTTC,CASSLVPGEQFEQYF
-,TRBD2,TRBJ2-7,TRBV5-1,TGCGCCAGCAGCCCCGGGGGGAAAGCCGAGCAGTACTTC,CASSPGGKAEQYF
once,TRBD1,TRBJ1-6,TRBV5-1,TGCGCCAGCAGCGCAACGACAGGGGACTATAATTCACCCCTCCACTTT,CASSATTGDYNSPLHF
large,TRBD2,TRBJ2-2,TRBV9,TGTGCCAGCAGAGAAACTAGCGGGGGGCCAGACAGGGAGCTGTTTTTT,CASRETSGGPDRELFF
-,-,TRBJ1-2,TRBV14,TGTGCCAGCAGCCAAGTCGGGGTCTATGGCTACACCTTC,CASSQVGVYGYTF
few,-,TRBJ2-5,TRBV28,TGTGCCAGCAGTTTAAAAGGGATGGGGGGGGGCCTCCAAGAGACCCAGTACTTC,CASSLKGMGGGLQETQYF
few,-,TRBJ2-7,TRBV28,TGTGCCAGCAGTACCGATGCGCGGGGCATGGCCTACGAGCAGTACTTC,CASSTDARGMAYEQYF
few,TRBD1,TRBJ1-4,TRBV7-9,TGTGCCAGCAGCTTGACAGGGGTGGGCGAAAAACTGTTTTTT,CASSLTGVGEKLFF
-,TRBD2,TRBJ2-5,TRBV15,TGTGCCACCAGCAGAGGTAGCGGGGGTGAGACCCAGTACTTC,CATSRGSGGETQYF
-,-,TRBJ1-2,TRBV4-1,TGCGCCAGCAGCGTAGACACCAACCGAAAGACCTATGGCTACACCTTC,CASSVDTNRKTYGYTF
-,TRBD1,TRBJ1-5,TRBV27,TGTGCCAGCAGCACAGGGGGCTTTCAGCCCCAGCATTTT,CASSTGGFQPQHF
-,-,TRBJ2-1,TRBV4-2,TGTGCCAGCAGCCAAGCGGCCGGGAGCTCCTACAATGAGCAGTTCTTC,CASSQAAGSSYNEQFF
-,-,TRBJ2-1,TRBV18,TGTGCCAGCTCACCGACGCCAGAGGTCTATGAGCAGTTCTTC,CASSPTPEVYEQFF
few,TRBD1,TRBJ2-7,TRBV6-6,TGTGCCACCGGAAGACAGGGGGCAACCTACGAGCAGTACTTC,CATGRQGATYEQYF
-,-,TRBJ2-6,TRBV28,TGTGCCAGCATAGACAGCTCTGGGGCCAACGTCCTGACTTTC,CASIDSSGANVLTF
once,-,TRBJ1-1,TRBV5-6,TGTGCCAGCAGACCCCCAAGAGGGAACACTGAAGCTTTCTTT,CASRPPRGNTEAFF
-,-,TRBJ1-1,TRBV27,TGTGCCAGCAGGACCGACACGAACACTGAAGCTTTCTTT,CASRTDTNTEAFF
-,-,TRBJ2-5,TRBV5-4,TGTGCCAGCAGCCCTTGGGAGAGAGGGACCCAGTACTTC,CASSPWERGTQYF
-,-,TRBJ1-1,TRBV6-5,TGTGCCAGCAGTTACTCTAGGCAGGCTGAAGCTTTCTTT,CASSYSRQAEAFF
-,-,TRBJ1-2,TRBV6-1,TGTGCCAGCAGTGAAAGGGGACATCTCTATGGCTACACCTTC,CASSERGHLYGYTF
-,TRBD1,TRBJ2-7,TRBV28,TGTGCCAGCAGTTCAACCGGGACAGGGCTGTCCTACGAGCAGTACTTC,CASSSTGTGLSYEQYF
-,TRBD2,TRBJ2-7,TRBV27,TGTGCCAGCAGTTTAGGGCTAGCGGGGGCCTACGAGCAGTACTTC,CASSLGLAGAYEQYF
few,TRBD2,TRBJ2-7,TRBV25-1,TGTGCCAGCAGCGGGACTAGTGACTACGAGCAGTACTTC,CASSGTSDYEQYF
-,-,TRBJ2-3,TRBV5-6,TGTGCCAGCAGCCCGCGGCGGGGCGTAGATACGCAGTATTTT,CASSPRRGVDTQYF
-,-,TRBJ1-2,TRBV25-1,TGTGCCAGCAGTGGAGAGGATAGGGGGAACTATGGCTACACCTTC,CASSGEDRGNYGYTF
-,-,TRBJ2-2,TRBV6-5,TGTGCCAGCAGTTATTACAGGAACACCGGGGAGCTGTTTTTT,CASSYYRNTGELFF
large,-,TRBJ2-6,TRBV7-9,TGTGCCAGCTCCGAGACTGAGTCTGGGGCCAACGTCCTGACTTTC,CASSETESGANVLTF
-,TRBD1,TRBJ2-7,TRBV5-4,TGTGCCAGCAGCCCGACAGGGAAAACCCACGAGCAGTACTTC,CASSPTGKTHEQYF
-,TRBD1,TRBJ1-2,TRBV6-1,TGTGCCAGCAGTGGGACAGGGGATTATGGCTACACCTTC,CASSGTGDYGYTF
large,-,TRBJ2-6,TRBV2,TGTGCCAGCAGTGACTCGGTTACGGGGGGCCCTGGGGCCAACGTCCTGACTTTC,CASSDSVTGGPGANVLTF
few,TRBD2,TRBJ2-7,TRBV7-2,TGTGCCAGCAGCCCAGGGACTAGCGTCCCCGAGCAGTACTTC,CASSPGTSVPEQYF
few,TRBD2,TRBJ2-7,TRBV5-1,TGCGCCAGCAGTTTATATAGCGGGGGGAGCTCCTACGAGCAGTACTTC,CASSLYSGGSSYEQYF
-,-,TRBJ1-1,TRBV11-2,TGTGCCAGCAGCTTATCCCCGGGGGGGCGTGGGGCTGAAGCTTTCTTT,CASSLSPGGRGAEAFF
-,-,TRBJ1-2,TRBV6-5,TGTGCCAGTGGGGGGAACTATGGCTACACCTTC,CASGGNYGYTF
-,TRBD1,TRBJ1-3,TRBV28,TGTGCCAGCAGTTTTCAAACAGGGGTAATTGGAAACACCATATATTTT,CASSFQTGVIGNTIYF
-,-,TRBJ1-2,TRBV28,TGTGCCAGCACCCCTACATTACAGTTCCCTTATGGCTACACCTTC,CASTPTLQFPYGYTF
large,-,TRBJ1-2,TRBV2,TGTGCCAGCAGCTACGGACTGAGCTATGGCTACACCTTC,CASSYGLSYGYTF
large,-,TRBJ2-7,TRBV6-1,TGTGCCAGCAGATCGACAGCCTCCTACGAGCAGTACTTC,CASRSTASYEQYF
-,TRBD2,TRBJ2-1,TRBV6-4,TGTGCCAGCAGAGACACCTTAGGACTAGCGCCAGGGGTTGTATCCTACAATGAGCAGTTCTTC,CASRDTLGLAPGVVSYNEQFF